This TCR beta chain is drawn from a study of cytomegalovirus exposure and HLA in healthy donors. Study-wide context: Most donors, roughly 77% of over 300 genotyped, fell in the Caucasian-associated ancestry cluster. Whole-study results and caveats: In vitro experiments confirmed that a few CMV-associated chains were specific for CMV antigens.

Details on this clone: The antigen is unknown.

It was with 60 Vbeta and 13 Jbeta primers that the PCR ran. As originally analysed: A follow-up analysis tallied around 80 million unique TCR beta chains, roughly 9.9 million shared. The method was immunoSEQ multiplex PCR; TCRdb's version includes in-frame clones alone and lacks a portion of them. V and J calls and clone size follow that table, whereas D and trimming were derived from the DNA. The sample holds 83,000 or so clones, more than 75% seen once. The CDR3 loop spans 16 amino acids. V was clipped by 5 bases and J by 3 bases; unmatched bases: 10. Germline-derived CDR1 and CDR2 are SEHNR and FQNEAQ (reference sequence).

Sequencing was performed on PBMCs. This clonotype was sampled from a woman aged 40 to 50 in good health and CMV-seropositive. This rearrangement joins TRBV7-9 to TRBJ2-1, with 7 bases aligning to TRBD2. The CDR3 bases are TGTGCCAGCAGCCCCCGGACTAGTGGGGACTACAATGAGCAGTTCTTC. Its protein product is CASSPRTSGDYNEQFF.